The T cell receptor (beta chain) under discussion was sequenced for a study of blood T cell repertoires in COVID-19. Whole-study context: COVID-19 samples collected from the United States, Italy and Spain covered acute and convalescent phases.

The V and J ends lost 10 bases and 3 bases, in that order; junction bases with no gene match: 4. Germline assignment: CDR1 MNHEY and CDR2 SVGAGI. This CDR3 comprises 12 residues. Data came from immunoSEQ multiplex PCR; TCRdb stores just in-frame clones and leaves some out. Here the sample spans 150,000 to 200,000 clones, roughly 89% being singletons. This clonotype was sampled from a woman between 45 and 65 years old with acute or convalescent COVID-19. The rearrangement links TRBV6-5 to TRBJ1-1, with 8 positions matching TRBD1. The sequencing input was peripheral blood. The CDR3 protein is CATHRGDTEAFF. In DNA, the CDR3 is TGTGCCACCCACAGGGGGGACACTGAAGCTTTCTTT.